This is a list of T cell receptor beta chains from one sample in a study of regulatory T cells in long-lasting Graves disease. One entry per CDR3 protein, called by TCRdb with MiXCR from the multiplex PCR reads. The sample has 200,000 to 300,000 distinct CDR3 sequences; around 20% are singletons. The sample consisted of peripheral blood mononuclear cells (PBMCs), taken at new diagnosis, from a patient treated with antithyroid drugs. The origin of the receptors is a female donor with Graves disease. CDR3s include the opening cysteine and the closing phenylalanine or tryptophan.

TRBV7-2,TRBJ2-5,CASSLVMGRGQETQYF
TRBV15,TRBJ1-5,CATSRGQGGHQPQHF
TRBV20-1,TRBJ2-7,CSAGDEGRGSNEQYF
TRBV11-3,TRBJ1-4,CASSPPDGNEKLFF
TRBV6-1,TRBJ1-5,CASRSPQEPRPQHF
TRBV7-2,TRBJ2-5,CASSRPRERDRARETQYF
TRBV5-1,TRBJ2-7,CASSLVDREGEQYF
TRBV10-1,TRBJ2-2,CATRQGSTGELFF
TRBV20-1,TRBJ2-1,CSARDGYGYNEQFF
TRBV7-2,TRBJ2-7,CASSLLSVTYEQYF
TRBV5-4,TRBJ2-3,CASSQDRGVEDTQYF
TRBV6-1,TRBJ2-7,CASSSPGTSEPYEQYF
TRBV19,TRBJ2-7,CASRSTKEQYF
TRBV10-2,TRBJ2-5,CASTGTGGTQETQYF
TRBV6-1,TRBJ2-3,CASRPLSTDTQYF
TRBV2,TRBJ2-3,CASGRPGRTDTQYF
TRBV10-3,TRBJ2-1,CAISELLGGYNEQFF
TRBV3-1,TRBJ1-2,CASSLLQDLRATNYGYTF
TRBV4-3,TRBJ2-1,CASSQWGGNEQFF
TRBV18,TRBJ1-2,CASSPRDSNYGYTF
TRBV29-1,TRBJ2-1,CSVAIAGGPSNEQFF
TRBV7-3,TRBJ2-7,CASSLTPVRGSEQYF
TRBV20-1,TRBJ2-1,CSARPGGAGEQFF
TRBV5-1,TRBJ2-3,CASSLAGSPADTQYF
TRBV14,TRBJ2-1,CASSQVWGSYNEQFF
TRBV12-3/TRBV12-4,TRBJ2-2,CASGASSNTGELFF
TRBV5-1,TRBJ2-7,CASSLTQSYEQYF
TRBV7-2,TRBJ1-2,CASSLQGQVYGYTF
TRBV24-1,TRBJ2-2,CATSETGGTGELFF
TRBV5-5,TRBJ2-1,CASSLVLDEQFF
TRBV10-3,TRBJ1-2,CAISPSGGGSDGYTF
TRBV4-2,TRBJ1-4,CASSQDGAGSDEKLFF
TRBV29-1,TRBJ2-7,CSVVASGEQYF
TRBV19,TRBJ2-3,CASSIPGLAGGLDTQYF
TRBV9,TRBJ2-2,CASSVGSGGELFF
TRBV4-1,TRBJ2-7,CASSQVPSSYEQYF
TRBV4-3,TRBJ1-2,CASSQGGGVEGYTF